Below are 3 T cell receptor beta chains sequenced from a single sample in a study of cytomegalovirus exposure and HLA in healthy donors. PCR primers comprised 60 Vbeta and 13 Jbeta primers. The assay was immunoSEQ multiplex PCR, and TCRdb's table has in-frame clones only and misses some. Among approximately 200,000 clones, roughly 85% were seen once, and the ten largest hold under 2%. Material: PBMCs. The origin of the receptors is a young man in good health and CMV-seronegative.

J is TRBJ1-3 and V is TRBV29-1; D is uncertain. Trimming pared 0 bases from V and 2 bases from J, leaving 11 bases between. CDR1 and CDR2 (germline): SQVTM, ANQGSEA. The length of the CDR3 is 15 residues. The CDR3 nucleotides read TGCAGCGTTGAAGATCAGGATGGCACTGGAAACACCATATATTTT. It is translated as CSVEDQDGTGNTIYF.

The chain has TRBV13 and TRBJ1-2; a possible D gene is TRBD1 (5 bases). Per the germline V gene, CDR1 is PRHDT and CDR2 is FYEKMQ (reference sequence). V was trimmed by 1 base and J by 6 bases, leaving 21 bases between them. The CDR3 runs 17 residues. The CDR3 here is CASSLDSGRDRFHGYTF. In DNA form, the CDR3 reads TGTGCCAGCAGCTTAGATTCTGGGCGGGACCGCTTCCATGGCTACACCTTC.

The chain employs TRBV15 and TRBJ2-1, with 9 bases lining up with TRBD2. The CDR3 is made up of 15 amino acids. Germline loops: CDR1 LNHNV, CDR2 YYDKDF (reference sequence). V lost 1 base, J lost 9 bases, and 7 bases stayed unmatched. The CDR3 spells CATSRGAGGPGEQFF. CDR3 coding DNA: TGTGCCACCAGCAGAGGGGCGGGAGGGCCGGGTGAGCAGTTCTTC.